This is a list of T cell receptor beta chains from one sample in a study of blood T cell repertoires in COVID-19. The data were produced by immunoSEQ multiplex PCR, yet TCRdb's version contains in-frame clones alone and is incomplete. The profile shows approximately 300,000 clones, 88% of them singletons. Sequencing was performed on peripheral blood. These TCRs come from a woman aged 45-65 years with active or convalescent COVID-19. Each CDR3 is given with its conserved first and last residue. Fields, in order: V gene, J gene, D gene, CDR3 protein. A D gene is named only where the DNA matches it firmly.

v_call: TRBV5-1; j_call: TRBJ2-7; d_call: TRBD1; cdr3_aa: CASSLTRTGDSYEQYF
v_call: TRBV19; j_call: TRBJ2-7; d_call: -; cdr3_aa: CASSPWDTLSEQYF
v_call: TRBV4-3; j_call: TRBJ2-4; d_call: -; cdr3_aa: CASSQGLGAPLMNIQYF
v_call: TRBV6-1; j_call: TRBJ2-6; d_call: -; cdr3_aa: CASSEVSFSGANVLTF
v_call: TRBV2; j_call: TRBJ2-3; d_call: -; cdr3_aa: CASSQGVTSTDTQYF
v_call: TRBV19; j_call: TRBJ1-1; d_call: TRBD1; cdr3_aa: CASSTRQGVNTEAFF
v_call: TRBV11-2; j_call: TRBJ2-1; d_call: TRBD1; cdr3_aa: CASLGQGGNEQFF
v_call: TRBV5-1; j_call: TRBJ2-1; d_call: -; cdr3_aa: CASSPENDNEQFF
v_call: TRBV27; j_call: TRBJ2-7; d_call: -; cdr3_aa: CASSAAAASYEQYF
v_call: TRBV5-1; j_call: TRBJ1-4; d_call: -; cdr3_aa: CASRGGGGGEKLFF
v_call: TRBV3-1/TRBV3-2; j_call: TRBJ2-7; d_call: -; cdr3_aa: CASSQPGLGIYEQYF
v_call: TRBV9; j_call: TRBJ2-1; d_call: TRBD2; cdr3_aa: CASSVGQLAGGNEQFF
v_call: TRBV4-2; j_call: TRBJ1-2; d_call: TRBD1; cdr3_aa: CASSQDRSPGQVNYGYTF
v_call: TRBV7-2; j_call: TRBJ2-3; d_call: TRBD2; cdr3_aa: CASSFLAGKNTDTQYF
v_call: TRBV4-3; j_call: TRBJ2-1; d_call: TRBD2; cdr3_aa: CASSRGLAGENEQFF
v_call: TRBV2; j_call: TRBJ1-4; d_call: -; cdr3_aa: CASSADGATNEKLFF
v_call: TRBV9; j_call: TRBJ1-2; d_call: TRBD1; cdr3_aa: CASSKRTGANYGYTF
v_call: TRBV2; j_call: TRBJ1-5; d_call: -; cdr3_aa: CASGRGSGNQPQHF
v_call: TRBV18; j_call: TRBJ1-6; d_call: -; cdr3_aa: CASSPTNGLHSPLHF
v_call: TRBV29-1; j_call: TRBJ1-1; d_call: -; cdr3_aa: CSVAVPEAFF
v_call: TRBV10-1; j_call: TRBJ2-7; d_call: -; cdr3_aa: CASSESRVSGSYEQYF
v_call: TRBV19; j_call: TRBJ2-3; d_call: TRBD1; cdr3_aa: CASSPPGQGSPAQYF
v_call: TRBV9; j_call: TRBJ1-6; d_call: -; cdr3_aa: CASSVGGHSNSPLHF
v_call: TRBV2; j_call: TRBJ2-3; d_call: TRBD2; cdr3_aa: CASSEEGAGITDTQYF
v_call: TRBV7-9; j_call: TRBJ1-1; d_call: TRBD1; cdr3_aa: CASSPRQGLNTEAFF
v_call: TRBV7-8; j_call: TRBJ1-1; d_call: TRBD1; cdr3_aa: CASSYPGQGIDAEAFF
v_call: TRBV11-2; j_call: TRBJ2-7; d_call: TRBD1; cdr3_aa: CASSRRSVWDRAGEQYF
v_call: TRBV19; j_call: TRBJ2-1; d_call: -; cdr3_aa: CASSMSLGLDEQFF
v_call: TRBV27; j_call: TRBJ2-2; d_call: -; cdr3_aa: CASTRQGGGAGELFF
v_call: TRBV27; j_call: TRBJ2-1; d_call: TRBD2; cdr3_aa: CASSFRSGTSGPASYNEQFF
v_call: TRBV30; j_call: TRBJ1-5; d_call: TRBD1; cdr3_aa: CACPGTGGLCNQPQHF
v_call: TRBV10-3; j_call: TRBJ2-3; d_call: -; cdr3_aa: CAISMNGDTQYF
v_call: TRBV6-4; j_call: TRBJ1-4; d_call: -; cdr3_aa: CASSDRTQAPNEKLFF
v_call: TRBV7-2; j_call: TRBJ1-6; d_call: TRBD1; cdr3_aa: CASSTDWTGSSPLHF
v_call: TRBV6-5; j_call: TRBJ1-2; d_call: -; cdr3_aa: CASGPTGIYGYTF
v_call: TRBV7-3; j_call: TRBJ2-2; d_call: -; cdr3_aa: CASSSLELNTGELFF
v_call: TRBV27; j_call: TRBJ2-1; d_call: -; cdr3_aa: CASRQLGKQGTYNEQFF
v_call: TRBV24-1; j_call: TRBJ2-4; d_call: TRBD2; cdr3_aa: CATSEGGGAKNIQYF
v_call: TRBV7-2; j_call: TRBJ2-1; d_call: -; cdr3_aa: CASSLVPSVNEQFF
v_call: TRBV5-1; j_call: TRBJ2-1; d_call: TRBD2; cdr3_aa: CASSSQLTSGSYEQFF
v_call: TRBV18; j_call: TRBJ1-5; d_call: TRBD1; cdr3_aa: CASSSDRDQPQHF
v_call: TRBV19; j_call: TRBJ2-6; d_call: TRBD1; cdr3_aa: CASTATGSGANVLTF